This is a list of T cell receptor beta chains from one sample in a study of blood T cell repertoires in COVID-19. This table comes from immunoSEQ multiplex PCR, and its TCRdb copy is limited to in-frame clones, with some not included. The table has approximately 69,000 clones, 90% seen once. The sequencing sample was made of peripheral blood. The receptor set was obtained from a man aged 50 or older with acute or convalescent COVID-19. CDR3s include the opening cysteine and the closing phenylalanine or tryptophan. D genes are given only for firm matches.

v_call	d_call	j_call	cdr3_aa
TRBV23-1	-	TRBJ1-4	CASGIDRITPRSNEKLFF
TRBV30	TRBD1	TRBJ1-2	CALHRGTNYGYTF
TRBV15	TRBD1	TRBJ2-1	CATSRDIRGTGVGNEQFF
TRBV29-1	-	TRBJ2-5	CSVDSAARETQYF
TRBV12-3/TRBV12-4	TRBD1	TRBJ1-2	CASSLGTGGGYTF
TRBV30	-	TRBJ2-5	CAWNTLAFEGETQYF
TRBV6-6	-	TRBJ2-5	CASSYSLQGGAETQYF
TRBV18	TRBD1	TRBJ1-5	CASSQGQGFNQPQHF
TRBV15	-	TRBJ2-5	CATSRDEVGNKQGPYETQYF
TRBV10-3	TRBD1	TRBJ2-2	CAISESGQENTGELFF
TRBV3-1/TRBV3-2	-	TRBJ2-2	CASSHHSGNTGELFF
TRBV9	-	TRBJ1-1	CASSVTSGRTSEAFF
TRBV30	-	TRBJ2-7	CAWTSWGGQASYEQYF
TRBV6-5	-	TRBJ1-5	CASSYGQKDQPQHF
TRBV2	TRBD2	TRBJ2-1	CASRPSSGTYNEQFF
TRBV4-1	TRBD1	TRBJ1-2	CASSQDPKQGIWYGYTF
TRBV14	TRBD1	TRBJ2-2	CASSSVAQGYTGELFF
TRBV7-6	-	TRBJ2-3	CASSARTDTQYF
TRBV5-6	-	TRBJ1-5	CASSLWETGTGKPQHF
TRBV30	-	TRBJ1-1	CAWYDPGNTEAFF
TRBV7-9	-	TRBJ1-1	CASSLDREAFF
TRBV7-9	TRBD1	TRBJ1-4	CASSLDGTGHEKLFF
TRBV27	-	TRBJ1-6	CASSSWTITNSPLHF
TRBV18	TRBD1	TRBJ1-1	CASSRGQGARGEAFF
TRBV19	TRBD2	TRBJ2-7	CASSMVTSGIGFIYEQYF